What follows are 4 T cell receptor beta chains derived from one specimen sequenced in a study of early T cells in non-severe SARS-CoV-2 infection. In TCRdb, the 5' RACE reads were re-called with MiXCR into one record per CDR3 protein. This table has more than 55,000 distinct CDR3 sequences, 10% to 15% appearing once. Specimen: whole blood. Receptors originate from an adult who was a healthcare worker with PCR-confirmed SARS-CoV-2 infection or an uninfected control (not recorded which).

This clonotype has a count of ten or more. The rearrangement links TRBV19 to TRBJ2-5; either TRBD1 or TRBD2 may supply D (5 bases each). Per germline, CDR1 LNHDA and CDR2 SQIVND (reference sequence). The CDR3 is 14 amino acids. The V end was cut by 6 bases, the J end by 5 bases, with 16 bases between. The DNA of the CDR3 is TGTGCCAGTAGGCCTCCGGGGCCATCGGAGACCCAGTACTTC. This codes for CASRPPGPSETQYF.

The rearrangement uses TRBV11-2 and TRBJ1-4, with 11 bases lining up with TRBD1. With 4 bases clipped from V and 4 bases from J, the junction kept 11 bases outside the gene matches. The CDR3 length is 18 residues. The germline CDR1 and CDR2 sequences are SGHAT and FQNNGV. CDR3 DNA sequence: TGTGCCAGCAGCTCAACTCTTCCGGGACAGGGGGGTAATGAAAAACTGTTTTTT. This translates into CASSSTLPGQGGNEKLFF.

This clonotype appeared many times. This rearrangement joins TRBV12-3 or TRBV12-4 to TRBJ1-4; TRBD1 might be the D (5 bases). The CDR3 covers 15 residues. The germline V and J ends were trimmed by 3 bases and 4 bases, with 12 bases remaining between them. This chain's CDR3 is CASSFGDRDNEKLFF. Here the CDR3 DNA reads TGTGCCAGCAGTTTCGGGGACCGTGATAATGAAAAACTGTTTTTT.

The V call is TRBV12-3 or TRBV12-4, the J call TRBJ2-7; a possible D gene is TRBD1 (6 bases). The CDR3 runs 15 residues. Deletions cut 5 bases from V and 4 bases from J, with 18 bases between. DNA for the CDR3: TGTGCCAGCAGTCTGAAACAGGGCCCTTTTTACGAGCAGTACTTC. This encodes CASSLKQGPFYEQYF.